The 5 T cell receptor beta chains below come from one sample, sequenced in a study of neurological immune-mediated disorders. TCRdb fed the 5' RACE reads into MiXCR, producing one record per CDR3 protein. The table has about 71,000 distinct CDR3 sequences, around 3% seen once. Sequenced material: PBMCs. The receptors were sampled from a man between 40 and 49 years old with multiple sclerosis.

Ten or more counts support this clonotype. The chain uses TRBV2 and TRBJ1-2; D gene ambiguous. V was shortened by 7 bases and J by 6 bases, with 24 bases between the two germline ends. Germline V gene sequence: CDR1 SNHLY, CDR2 FYNNEI. The CDR3 spans 16 residues. The CDR3 is CASTPTIGFDGHGYTF. The DNA of the CDR3 is TGTGCCAGCACCCCAACAATAGGGTTTGACGGGCATGGCTACACCTTC.

The CDR3 sequence is CASSLSGREAFF. In DNA form, the CDR3 reads TGTGCCAGCAGCTTAAGTGGCAGGGAAGCTTTCTTT. The V call is TRBV7-9, the J call TRBJ1-1; D is undetermined. Trimming shortened V by 2 bases and J by 8 bases, and 9 bases separated the two germline ends. Germline CDR1 is SEHNR and CDR2 is FQNEAQ (reference sequence). This CDR3 spans 12 amino acids.

This clonotype was recorded at least ten times. The V and J genes are TRBV5-1 and TRBJ1-6; D not resolved. The germline V gene encodes CDR1 SGHRS and CDR2 YFSETQ. This CDR3 region has 15 residues. Between the trimmed V and J ends, which lost 5 bases and 8 bases, there was a span of 17 bases. The CDR3 here is CASRAPGAEDSPLHF. For the CDR3, the DNA is TGCGCCAGCAGGGCCCCGGGCGCGGAAGATTCACCCCTCCACTTT.

This clonotype showed up many times. The chain combines TRBV7-2 with TRBJ2-5; TRBD1 or TRBD2 may be the D gene (6 bases each). Looked up from germline, CDR1 is SGHTA and CDR2 is FQGNSA. V was pared by 4 bases and J by 7 bases, with 22 bases between. This CDR3 has 16 amino acids. CDR3 DNA sequence: TGTGCCAGCAGCTCGGCGGGGACACACGTCCGGGCGACCCAGTACTTC. This gives the protein CASSSAGTHVRATQYF. The whole variable domain, filled in from reference TRBV7-2 and TRBJ2-5, reads GAGVSQSPSNKVTEKGKDVELRCDPISGHTALYWYRQSLGQGLEFLIYFQGNSAPDKSGLPSDRFSAERTGGSVSTLTIQRTQQEDSAVYLCASSSAGTHVRATQYFGPGTRLLVL.

This clonotype was seen at least ten times. The V call is TRBV3-1, the J call TRBJ2-7; the D gene could be TRBD1 or TRBD2 (5 bases each). Trimming left V 0 bases short and J 2 bases short, with 14 bases between. CDR3 length: 16 amino acids. The V gene's germline CDR1 is LGHDT and CDR2 YNNKEL (reference sequence). The CDR3 here is CASSQDWGTRAYEQYF. The DNA for the CDR3 is TGTGCCAGCAGCCAAGATTGGGGGACGCGAGCCTACGAGCAGTACTTC.